This passage covers 26 T cell receptor beta chains from one sample sequenced in a study of post-analysis software for immune sequencing data (dated by TCRdb to between 2015 and 2017). Study-level results and caveats: Patients showed significantly higher frequencies than controls for a few TRBV segments, among them TRBV5-6, TRBV5-1 and TRBV20-1.

Libraries were prepared through PCR. The reads were generated on an Illumina HiSeq 2500. To reduce PCR and sequencing biases, unique molecular identifiers were built into the TCR beta cDNA libraries. In-frame beta chains were kept once TCRdb had trimmed the public reads at Q25 with fastp and called clones with MiXCR. All rows with the same CDR3 protein become a single entry with the most common DNA and genes. The sample table contains under 900,000 distinct CDR3 sequences; only one count was recorded for 53% of them. The ten biggest clones cover roughly 4.4% of the sample. The antigens for these receptors are not known. Sequencing used blood. The origin of the receptors is a girl aged 10 to 17 with multiple sclerosis.

The chain carries TRBV10-3 and TRBJ1-2; no reliable D call. Trimming took off 0 bases at V and 5 bases at J, with 13 bases between the two ends. The CDR3 covers 15 residues. Germline CDR1 and CDR2: ENHRY and SYGVKD. The CDR3 nucleotides read TGTGCCATCAGTGAGTCGCTGCAGCCACGGTATGGCTACACCTTC. It yields the protein CAISESLQPRYGYTF.

The chain links TRBV3-1 to TRBJ2-7; possibly TRBD1 for D (7 bases). Germline values: CDR1 LGHDT, CDR2 YNNKEL (reference sequence). CDR3 size: 15 residues. Trimming stripped 1 base from V and 2 bases from J, with 12 bases between. The CDR3 nucleotides are TGTGCCAGCAGCCAAGGGCAGGGGGGCCCCTACGAGCAGTACTTC. Translated, it gives CASSQGQGGPYEQYF.

This clonotype was counted a single time. The J gene is TRBJ2-7, the V gene TRBV2; 13 bases align to TRBD2. V lost 3 bases, J lost 7 bases, and 9 bases stayed unmatched. This CDR3 spans 16 amino acids. Germline V gives CDR1 SNHLY, CDR2 FYNNEI. CDR3 in amino acids: CASSETSGGQYNEQYF. The CDR3 DNA follows: TGTGCCAGCAGTGAGACTAGCGGGGGGCAATACAATGAGCAGTACTTC.

This chain joins TRBV6-1 and TRBJ2-3; D not resolved. The CDR3 extends over 11 amino acids. V lost 7 bases to trimming and J lost 8 bases, with 10 bases between them. Germline V gene data show CDR1 as MNHNS and CDR2 as SASEGT. CDR3 nucleotides: TGTGCCAGCATAAAGTTAACTACGCAGTATTTT. This translates into CASIKLTTQYF.

The CDR3 DNA reads as TGTGCCAGCAGTTACAGGAGGGGCGGCTACACTGAAGCTTTCTTT. This encodes CASSYRRGGYTEAFF. The V call is TRBV6-5, the J call TRBJ1-1; D is perhaps TRBD1 (5 bases). Germline lookup yields CDR1 MNHEY and CDR2 SVGAGI. This CDR3 region has 15 residues. Trimming removed 2 bases from V and 3 bases from J, with 13 bases in between.

V usage is TRBV14 and J usage is TRBJ1-2, with a tentative D call TRBD1 (5 bases). The CDR3 loop spans 17 amino acids. V shed 0 bases and J shed 3 bases, with 17 bases lying between them. The germline CDR1 and CDR2 sequences are SGHDN and FVKESK. The CDR3 DNA is TGTGCCAGCAGCCAAGATGATTTCGGGGGAGGCGACTATGGCTACACCTTC. Translating gives CASSQDDFGGGDYGYTF.

This clonotype was recorded a few times. V usage is TRBV7-9 and J usage is TRBJ2-7; 9 bases map to TRBD1. The CDR3 is made up of 16 amino acids. J was trimmed by 3 bases and V by 5 bases; bases with no gene match: 11. Germline CDR1 SEHNR, CDR2 FQNEAQ (reference sequence). CDR3 coding DNA: TGTGCCAGCAGCGGTGGACAGGGGTTATCTTTCTACGAGCAGTACTTC. This encodes CASSGGQGLSFYEQYF.

The gene calls are TRBV9 and TRBJ2-1, with D maybe TRBD2 (5 bases). CDR3 length equals 10 residues. Trimming stripped 7 bases from V and 13 bases from J, with 12 bases between. The germline V gene has CDR1 SGDLS and CDR2 YYNGEE. In nucleotides, the CDR3 is TGTGCCAGCGCGGGTGACAAACAGTTCTTC. Its translation: CASAGDKQFF.

The chain couples TRBV20-1 to TRBJ2-1, with a weak D call TRBD2 (5 bases). The germline V gene has CDR1 DFQATT and CDR2 SNEGSKA (reference sequence). Trimming shortened V by 1 base and J by 3 bases, and 10 bases separated the two germline ends. The CDR3 sequence is 14 residues long. Here the CDR3 DNA reads TGCAGTGCTAGAGTGAGGGTTCTCTACAATGAGCAGTTCTTC. Amino acid sequence: CSARVRVLYNEQFF.

There are a few counts of this clonotype. The chain combines TRBV29-1 with TRBJ2-1; D gene uncertain. The length of the CDR3 is 13 residues. V lost 3 bases and J 10 bases, leaving 16 bases between the germline ends. The V gene's germline CDR1 is SQVTM and CDR2 ANQGSEA. The chain's CDR3 is CSVDLSPFDEQFF. The CDR3 DNA follows: TGCAGCGTTGACCTATCCCCGTTCGACGAGCAGTTCTTC.

This clonotype was picked up one time. V is TRBV20-1 and J is TRBJ1-1; TRBD1 aligns across 7 bases. The CDR3 has 16 residues. V shed 0 bases, J shed 7 bases, and the junction held 14 bases outside the gene matches. Looked up from germline, CDR1 is DFQATT and CDR2 is SNEGSKA (reference sequence). The CDR3 coding sequence is TGCAGTGCTAGAGATCTCTGGGAGGGGGCGAAGGATGAAGCTTTCTTT. Its translation: CSARDLWEGAKDEAFF.

This clonotype has at least ten counts. This chain links TRBV25-1 with TRBJ2-7, with 7 bases that match TRBD1. V shed 4 bases and J 1 base; nucleotides not matched to a gene: 7. This CDR3 spans 15 amino acids. The V gene's germline CDR1 is MGHDK and CDR2 SYGVNS. In nucleotides, the CDR3 is TGTGCCAGCAGTGCCGCGAACAGGGGATCCTACGAGCAGTACTTC. Amino acids: CASSAANRGSYEQYF.

This clonotype appeared a few times. This chain links TRBV7-9 with TRBJ2-3, with D hard to call. The CDR3 spans 18 residues. The germline V gene has CDR1 SEHNR and CDR2 FQNEAQ (reference sequence). Trimming removed 1 base from V and 4 bases from J, with 21 bases in between. The DNA for the CDR3 is TGTGCCAGCAGCTTAGGTCGTCGTTCCCTGGTTGGGGCAGATACGCAGTATTTT. Translated, it gives CASSLGRRSLVGADTQYF.

The chain recombines TRBV20-1 with TRBJ2-2; perhaps TRBD1 as D (6 bases). Germline V gene lookup returns CDR1 DFQATT and CDR2 SNEGSKA (reference sequence). Trimming removed 2 bases from V and 0 bases from J, with 16 bases in between. This CDR3 has 17 amino acids. The chain's CDR3 is CSARSTRGSANTGELFF. CDR3 bases: TGCAGTGCTAGAAGTACCAGGGGATCGGCGAACACCGGGGAGCTGTTTTTT.

The chain is built from TRBV4-1 and TRBJ1-2, with a possible D match to TRBD1 (6 bases). CDR3 length: 14 residues. From germline, CDR1 is MGHRA and CDR2 YSYEKL. Trimming left V 3 bases short and J 6 bases short, with 14 bases between. The CDR3 protein is CASSHVFRGDGYTF. CDR3 DNA: TGCGCCAGCAGCCACGTGTTCAGGGGCGATGGCTACACCTTC.

V gene TRBV29-1 combines with J gene TRBJ1-5, with 7 positions matching TRBD1. After removal of 7 bases from V and 2 bases from J, the junction contained 8 bases not matched to a gene. Germline values: CDR1 SQVTM, CDR2 ANQGSEA. This CDR3 contains 14 residues. The CDR3 region is CSATTGQRNQPQHF. CDR3 DNA sequence: TGCAGCGCAACGACAGGGCAGCGCAATCAGCCCCAGCATTTT.

The gene calls are TRBV9 and TRBJ2-7; tentatively, D is TRBD2 (6 bases). Germline lookup yields CDR1 SGDLS and CDR2 YYNGEE. This CDR3 region has 16 residues. Trimming removed 0 bases from V and 1 base from J, with 14 bases in between. In nucleotides, the CDR3 is TGTGCCAGCAGCGTAGAGGATAGCGGTCCTTCCTACGAGCAGTACTTC. As protein: CASSVEDSGPSYEQYF.

The chain joins TRBV5-1 to TRBJ2-4; TRBD2 matches at 8 bases. The DNA end lines up better with TRBJ2-7; the J call may be wrong. Germline V gives CDR1 SGHRS, CDR2 YFSETQ. The CDR3 consists of 14 residues. CDR3 sequence reads: CASSLGSGKDEQYF. CDR3 bases: TGCGCCAGCAGCTTGGGTAGCGGGAAAGACGAGCAGTACTTC.

The V call is TRBV20-1, the J call TRBJ1-4, with TRBD1 matching over 8 bases. The germline V gene encodes CDR1 DFQATT and CDR2 SNEGSKA (reference sequence). Trimming removed 2 bases from V and 7 bases from J; junction bases left unmatched: 6. The CDR3 runs to 14 residues. The CDR3 coding sequence is TGCAGTGCTAGACTTGGACAGGGAGGTGAAAAACTGTTTTTT. Translating it yields CSARLGQGGEKLFF.

This chain connects TRBV20-1 to TRBJ2-5; 10 nucleotides align to TRBD2. Gene TRBJ2-7 matches the end of the DNA better, so the J call may be wrong. Per germline, CDR1 DFQATT and CDR2 SNEGSKA (reference sequence). The CDR3 loop spans 15 amino acids. CDR3 bases: TGCAGTGCTGACCCCAGCGGGAGGGCCAGCTACGAGCAGTACTTC. Amino acid sequence: CSADPSGRASYEQYF.

V gene TRBV2 combines with J gene TRBJ1-5; 9 nucleotides agree with TRBD1. CDR3 size: 17 residues. J gave up 4 bases and V 8 bases, and 15 bases lay outside the gene matches. Germline assignment: CDR1 SNHLY and CDR2 FYNNEI. The CDR3 bases are TGTGCCAGCGTCTTGGGACAGGGCGGTTTTGGGAATCAGCCCCAGCATTTT. Translated: CASVLGQGGFGNQPQHF.

Only a few counts were recorded for this clonotype. The chain combines TRBV20-1 with TRBJ2-4, with 8 bases matching TRBD1. V dropped 2 bases and J dropped 9; count of bases not matched to a gene: 9. Germline-derived CDR1 and CDR2 are DFQATT and SNEGSKA (reference sequence). CDR3 length equals 14 residues. Written as DNA, the CDR3 is TGCAGTGCTAGAATGCCGGGACAGGTCGGCATTCAGTACTTC. It specifies CSARMPGQVGIQYF.

The CDR3 is CASSVQTANYGYTF. The CDR3, as DNA: TGTGCCAGCAGTGTACAAACAGCGAACTATGGCTACACCTTC. This chain connects TRBV12-3 or TRBV12-4 to TRBJ1-2; D unresolved. The V end was cut by 5 bases, the J end by 2 bases, with 12 bases between. This CDR3 is 14 amino acids long.

The J gene is TRBJ1-5, the V gene TRBV7-2, with unresolved D. CDR1 is SGHTA, CDR2 FQGNSA, per germline. The V end was cut by 7 bases, the J end by 9 bases, with 16 bases between. There are 13 residues in the CDR3. The CDR3 loop is CASTLVGFGPQHF. DNA of the CDR3: TGTGCCAGCACTTTAGTCGGCTTTGGGCCCCAGCATTTT.

A few counts support this clonotype. The J gene is TRBJ2-5, the V gene TRBV20-1; TRBD1 matches 7 bases. CDR1 is DFQATT and CDR2 is SNEGSKA in the germline V gene (reference sequence). The CDR3 has 13 residues. Trimming removed 4 bases from V and 1 base from J; junction bases left unmatched: 3. CDR3 sequence: CSANRGIQETQYF. The CDR3 nucleotides read TGCAGTGCTAACAGGGGAATCCAAGAGACCCAGTACTTC.

V gene TRBV18 combines with J gene TRBJ2-1; D remains unclear. CDR1 and CDR2 from the germline V gene are KGHSH and LQKENI. The CDR3 covers 14 residues. The ends were cut back, 3 bases at V and 4 bases at J, with 10 bases in the middle. In DNA form, the CDR3 reads TGTGCCAGCTCACCCTGGACCGAGTACAATGAGCAGTTCTTC. Amino acid sequence: CASSPWTEYNEQFF.